This TCR beta chain comes out of a study of OX40 agonist ivuxolimab in advanced cancers. The germline V gene has CDR1 LNHDA and CDR2 SQIVND (reference sequence). V was trimmed by 3 bases and J by 3 bases, leaving 5 bases between them. This CDR3 is built from 13 residues. Sequencing was performed with immunoSEQ multiplex PCR; in TCRdb, only in-frame clones are kept and a portion is missing. The sample gives 53,000 or so clones, about 90% of which show up once; approximately 0.39% is in the top ten. The sample was CD4+ or CD8+ T cells sorted from blood, taken in a trial of the OX40 agonist ivuxolimab. This TCR was sampled from an adult with an advanced solid tumor such as melanoma, head and neck, liver or kidney cancer. The genes are TRBV19 and TRBJ2-2; D unclear. CDR3 sequence reads: CASSIQDTGELFF. CDR3 nucleotides: TGTGCCAGTAGTATCCAGGACACCGGGGAGCTGTTTTTT.